Below are 2 T cell receptor beta chains sequenced from a single sample in a study of T cells in localized non-small cell lung cancer. Only in-frame clones appear in the TCRdb table, and some are missing; sequencing was by immunoSEQ multiplex PCR. This table holds 35,000 to 45,000 clones, around 90% found once. The input for sequencing was peripheral blood, taken before any cancer treatment. Receptors originate from a female donor of 60 years or more with stage I lung adenocarcinoma.

The genes are TRBV5-1 and TRBJ1-5, with a possible D match to TRBD1 (5 bases). V was cut by 0 bases and J by 5 bases, with 12 bases left in between. Germline values: CDR1 SGHRS, CDR2 YFSETQ. The CDR3 contains 15 residues. For the CDR3, the DNA is TGCGCCAGCAGCTTGGCCACCGGGGGAGATCAGCCCCAGCATTTT. It yields the protein CASSLATGGDQPQHF.

The rearrangement links TRBV9 to TRBJ2-7; D may correspond to TRBD1 or TRBD2 (5 bases each). The germline V gene encodes CDR1 SGDLS and CDR2 YYNGEE. The ends were cut back, 3 bases at V and 4 bases at J, with 8 bases in the middle. The CDR3 spans 12 residues. The DNA for the CDR3 is TGTGCCAGCAGCGGAGAGGGGTACGAGCAGTACTTC. It encodes CASSGEGYEQYF.